Sequencing of this TCR beta chain was carried out in a study of blood T cell repertoires in COVID-19. Study-wide background: Italy, Spain and the United States were the sources of the convalescent and acute COVID-19 samples. PBMCs, B-cell-depleted T cells, or T cells were the source of the cDNA or gDNA that made up the material.

Authors' data handling: Reference gene primer amplification gave nucleated cell count estimates. The protocol was immunoSEQ multiplex PCR, while the TCRdb copy is restricted to in-frame clones and leaves out a portion. The DNA gave D and trimming, while V, J and clone size come from that table. The sample records about 240,000 clones, approximately 83% being singletons. Specimen: peripheral blood. This clonotype was obtained from a woman of 80 years or more with acute or convalescent COVID-19.

This CDR3 reads CASSLEGRGPGTQYF. CDR3 nucleotide sequence: TGTGCCAGCAGCTTGGAGGGCAGGGGGCCAGGGACCCAGTACTTC. The chain recombines TRBV5-5 with TRBJ2-5, with 8 bases fitting TRBD1. Germline CDR1 reads SGHKS; CDR2 reads YYEKEE (reference sequence). The CDR3 contains 15 residues. V lost 0 bases and J lost 7; bases outside the gene matches: 8.